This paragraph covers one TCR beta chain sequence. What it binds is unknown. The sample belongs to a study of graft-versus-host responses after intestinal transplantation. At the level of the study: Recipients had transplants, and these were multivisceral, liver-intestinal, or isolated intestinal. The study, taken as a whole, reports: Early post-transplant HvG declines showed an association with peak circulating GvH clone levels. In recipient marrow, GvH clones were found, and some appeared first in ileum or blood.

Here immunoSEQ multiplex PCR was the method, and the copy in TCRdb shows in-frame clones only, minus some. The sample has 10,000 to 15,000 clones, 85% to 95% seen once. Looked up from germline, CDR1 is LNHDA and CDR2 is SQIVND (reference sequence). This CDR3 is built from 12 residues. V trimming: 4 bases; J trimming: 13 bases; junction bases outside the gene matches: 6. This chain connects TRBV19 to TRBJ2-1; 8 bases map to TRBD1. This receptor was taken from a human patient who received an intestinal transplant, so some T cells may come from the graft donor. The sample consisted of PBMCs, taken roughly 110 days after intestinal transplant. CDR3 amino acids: CASSTRQGLQFF. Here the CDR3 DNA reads TGTGCCAGTAGTACACGACAGGGGCTCCAGTTCTTC.